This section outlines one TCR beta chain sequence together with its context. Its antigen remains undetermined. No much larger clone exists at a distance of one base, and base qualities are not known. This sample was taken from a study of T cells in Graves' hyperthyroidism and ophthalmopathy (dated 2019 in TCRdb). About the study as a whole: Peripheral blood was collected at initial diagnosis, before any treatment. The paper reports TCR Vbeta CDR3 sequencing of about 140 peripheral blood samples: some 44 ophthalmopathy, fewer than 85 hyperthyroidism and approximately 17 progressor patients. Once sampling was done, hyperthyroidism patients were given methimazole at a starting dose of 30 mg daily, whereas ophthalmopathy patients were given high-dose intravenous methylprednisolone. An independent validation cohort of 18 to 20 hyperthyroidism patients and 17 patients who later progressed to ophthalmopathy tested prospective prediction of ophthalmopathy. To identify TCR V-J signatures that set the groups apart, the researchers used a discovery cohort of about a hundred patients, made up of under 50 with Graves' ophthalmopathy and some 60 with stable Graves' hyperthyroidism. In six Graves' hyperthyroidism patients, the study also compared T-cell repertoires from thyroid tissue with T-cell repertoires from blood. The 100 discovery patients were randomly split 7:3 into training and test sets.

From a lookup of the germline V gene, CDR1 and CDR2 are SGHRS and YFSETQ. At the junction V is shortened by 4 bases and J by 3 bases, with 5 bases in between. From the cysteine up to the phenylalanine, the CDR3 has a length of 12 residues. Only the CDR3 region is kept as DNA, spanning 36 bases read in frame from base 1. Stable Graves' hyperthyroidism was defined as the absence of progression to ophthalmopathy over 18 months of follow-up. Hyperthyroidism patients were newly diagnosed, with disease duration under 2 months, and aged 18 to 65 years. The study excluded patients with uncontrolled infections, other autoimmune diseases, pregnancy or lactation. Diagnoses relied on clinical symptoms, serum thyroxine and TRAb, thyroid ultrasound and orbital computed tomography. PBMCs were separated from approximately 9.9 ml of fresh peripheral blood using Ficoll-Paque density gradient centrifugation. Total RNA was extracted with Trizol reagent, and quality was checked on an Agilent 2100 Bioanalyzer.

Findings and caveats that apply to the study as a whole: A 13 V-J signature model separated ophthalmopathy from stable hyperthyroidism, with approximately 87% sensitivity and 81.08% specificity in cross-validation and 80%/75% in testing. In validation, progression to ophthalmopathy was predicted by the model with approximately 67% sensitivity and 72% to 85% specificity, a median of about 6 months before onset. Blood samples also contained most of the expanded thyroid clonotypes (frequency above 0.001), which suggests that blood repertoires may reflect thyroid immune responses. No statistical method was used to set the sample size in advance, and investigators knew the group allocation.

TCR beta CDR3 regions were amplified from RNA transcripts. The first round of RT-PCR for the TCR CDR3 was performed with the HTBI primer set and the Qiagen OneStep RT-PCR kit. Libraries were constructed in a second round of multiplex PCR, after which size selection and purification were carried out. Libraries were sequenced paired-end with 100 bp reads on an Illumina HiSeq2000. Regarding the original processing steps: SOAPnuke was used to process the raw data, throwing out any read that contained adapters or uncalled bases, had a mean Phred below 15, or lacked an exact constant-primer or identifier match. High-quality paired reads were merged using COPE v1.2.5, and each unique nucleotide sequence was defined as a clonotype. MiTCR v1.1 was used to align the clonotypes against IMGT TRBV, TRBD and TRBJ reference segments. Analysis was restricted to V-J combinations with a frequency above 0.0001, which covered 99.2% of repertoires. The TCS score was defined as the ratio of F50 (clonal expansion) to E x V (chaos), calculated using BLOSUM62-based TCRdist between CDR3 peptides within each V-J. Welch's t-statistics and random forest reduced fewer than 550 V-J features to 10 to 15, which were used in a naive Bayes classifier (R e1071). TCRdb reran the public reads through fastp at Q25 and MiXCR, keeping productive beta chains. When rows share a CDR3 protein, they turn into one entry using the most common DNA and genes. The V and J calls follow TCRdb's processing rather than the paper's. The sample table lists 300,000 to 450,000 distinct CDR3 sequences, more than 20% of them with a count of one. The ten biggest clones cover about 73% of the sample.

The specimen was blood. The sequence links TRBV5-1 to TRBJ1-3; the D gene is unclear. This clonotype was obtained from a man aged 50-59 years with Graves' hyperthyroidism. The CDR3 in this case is CASSEDGNTIYF. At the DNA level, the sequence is TGCGCCAGCAGCGAAGATGGAAACACCATATATTTT.